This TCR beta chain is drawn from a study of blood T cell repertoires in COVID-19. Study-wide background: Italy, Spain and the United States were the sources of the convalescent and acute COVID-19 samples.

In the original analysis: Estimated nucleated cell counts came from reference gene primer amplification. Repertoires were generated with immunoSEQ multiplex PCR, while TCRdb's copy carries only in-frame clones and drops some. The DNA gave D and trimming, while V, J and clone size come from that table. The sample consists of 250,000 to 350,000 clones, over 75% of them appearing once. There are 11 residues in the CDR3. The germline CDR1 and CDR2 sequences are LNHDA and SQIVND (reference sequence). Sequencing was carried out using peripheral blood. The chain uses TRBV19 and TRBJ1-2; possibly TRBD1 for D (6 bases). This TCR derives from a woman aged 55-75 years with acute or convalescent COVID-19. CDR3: CATGFNYGYTF. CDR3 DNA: TGTGCGACAGGTTTTAACTATGGCTACACCTTC.